This note documents a single TCR beta chain sequence. Germline lookup yields CDR1 MNHEY and CDR2 SVGEGT. V was shortened by 5 bases and J by 3 bases, with 17 bases between the two germline ends. This CDR3 has 16 amino acids. The protocol was immunoSEQ multiplex PCR, while the TCRdb copy is restricted to in-frame clones and leaves out a portion. This table holds some 240,000 clones, approximately 88% found once. The data were obtained in a study of blood T cell repertoires in COVID-19. The sequence was obtained from a woman aged 65 to 85 with COVID-19, enrolled during active disease. The chain links TRBV6-2 or TRBV6-3 to TRBJ1-5; TRBD1 might be the D (5 bases). The sample consisted of peripheral blood. CDR3 amino acids: CASSLMSQGYNQPQHF. The CDR3 DNA is TGTGCCAGCAGTCTTATGTCGCAGGGTTACAATCAGCCCCAGCATTTT.